This T cell receptor (beta chain) was obtained from a study of T-cell reconstitution after alpha-beta-depleted transplantation in children. The CDR3 is 19 amino acids. The germline V and J ends were trimmed by 0 bases and 0 bases, with 18 bases remaining between them. Per the germline V gene, CDR1 is LGHDT and CDR2 is YNNKEL (reference sequence). This clonotype was detected a few times. This sample's TCRbeta library carried unique molecular identifier barcodes. TCRdb used MiXCR to reprocess the PCR reads, holding one entry per CDR3 protein. The top ten clones hold around 3.3% of a sample with more than 450,000 distinct CDR3 sequences, approximately 16% of them seen once.

The receptor's source is a human donor who donated a stem cell graft to a child with acute lymphoblastic leukemia. The rearrangement joins TRBV3-1 to TRBJ2-4, with D unclear. Sample: PBMCs from the stem cell graft donor, taken from the stem cell graft. The CDR3 DNA reads TGTGCCAGCAGCCAAGAAGGGATAGGAGTTTTTGGAGCCAAAAACATTCAGTACTTC. Translating it yields CASSQEGIGVFGAKNIQYF.